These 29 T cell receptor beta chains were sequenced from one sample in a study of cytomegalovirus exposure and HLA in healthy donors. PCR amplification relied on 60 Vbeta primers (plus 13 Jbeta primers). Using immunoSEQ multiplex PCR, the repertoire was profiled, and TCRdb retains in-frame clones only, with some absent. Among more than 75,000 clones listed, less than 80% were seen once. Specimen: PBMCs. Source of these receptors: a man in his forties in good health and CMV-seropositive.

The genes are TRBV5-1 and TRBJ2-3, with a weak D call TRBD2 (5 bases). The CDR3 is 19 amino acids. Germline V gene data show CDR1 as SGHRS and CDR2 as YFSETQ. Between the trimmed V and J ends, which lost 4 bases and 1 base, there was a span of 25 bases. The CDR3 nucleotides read TGCGCCAGCAGCCCGACCGGGATTCCGACCCTCAGTGGCACAGATACGCAGTATTTT. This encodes CASSPTGIPTLSGTDTQYF.

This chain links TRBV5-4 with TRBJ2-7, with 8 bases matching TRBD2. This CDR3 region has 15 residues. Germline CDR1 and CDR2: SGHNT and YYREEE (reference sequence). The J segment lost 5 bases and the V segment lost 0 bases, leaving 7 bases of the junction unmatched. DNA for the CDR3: TGTGCCAGCAGCTTGGAAGCGGGAGTGCTGAACGAGCAGTACTTC. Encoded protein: CASSLEAGVLNEQYF.

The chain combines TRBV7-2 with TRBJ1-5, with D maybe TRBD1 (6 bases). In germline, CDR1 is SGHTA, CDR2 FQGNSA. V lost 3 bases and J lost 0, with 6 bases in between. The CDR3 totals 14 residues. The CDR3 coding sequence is TGTGCCAGCAGCTTGGACAGTAGCAATCAGCCCCAGCATTTT. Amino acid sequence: CASSLDSSNQPQHF.

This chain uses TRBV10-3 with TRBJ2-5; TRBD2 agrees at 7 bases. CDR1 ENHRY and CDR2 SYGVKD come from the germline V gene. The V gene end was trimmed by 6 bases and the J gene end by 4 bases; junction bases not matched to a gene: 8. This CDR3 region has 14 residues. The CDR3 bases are TGTGCCATCAGCCCGGGACTACCCCCAGAGACCCAGTACTTC. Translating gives CAISPGLPPETQYF.

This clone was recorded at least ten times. CDR3 loop: CASRGGGYTF. The CDR3 region has the DNA TGTGCCAGCAGAGGCGGAGGCTACACCTTC. The gene calls are TRBV7-2 and TRBJ1-2; D ambiguous. Germline CDR1 reads SGHTA; CDR2 reads FQGNSA. This CDR3 has 10 residues. V was cut by 6 bases and J by 8 bases, with 7 bases left in between.

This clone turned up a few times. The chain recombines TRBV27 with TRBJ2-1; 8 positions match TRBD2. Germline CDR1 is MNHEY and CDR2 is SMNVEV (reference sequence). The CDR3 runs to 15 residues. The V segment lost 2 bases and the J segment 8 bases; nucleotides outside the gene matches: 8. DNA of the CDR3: TGTGCCAGCAGTTTACTCGGGAGGGCCGGGGATGAGCAGTTCTTC. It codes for CASSLLGRAGDEQFF.

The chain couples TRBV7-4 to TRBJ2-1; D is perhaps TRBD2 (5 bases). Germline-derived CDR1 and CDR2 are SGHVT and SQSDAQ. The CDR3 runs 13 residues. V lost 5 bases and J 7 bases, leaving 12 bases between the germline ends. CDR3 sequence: CASSLDGVNEQFF. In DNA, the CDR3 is TGTGCCAGCAGCCTCGACGGGGTGAATGAGCAGTTCTTC.

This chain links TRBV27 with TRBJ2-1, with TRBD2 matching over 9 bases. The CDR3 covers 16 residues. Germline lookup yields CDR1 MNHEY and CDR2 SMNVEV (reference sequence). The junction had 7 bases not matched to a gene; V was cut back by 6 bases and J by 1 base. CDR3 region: CASSTTSGSSYNEQFF. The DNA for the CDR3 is TGTGCCAGCAGCACCACTAGCGGGTCATCCTACAATGAGCAGTTCTTC.

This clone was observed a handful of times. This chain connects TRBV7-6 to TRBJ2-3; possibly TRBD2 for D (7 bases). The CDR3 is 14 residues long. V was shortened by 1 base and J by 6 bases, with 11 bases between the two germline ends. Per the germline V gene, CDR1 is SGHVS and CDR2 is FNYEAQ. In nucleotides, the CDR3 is TGTGCCAGCAGCTTAGGGGGGGGGCTTGATACGCAGTATTTT. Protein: CASSLGGGLDTQYF.

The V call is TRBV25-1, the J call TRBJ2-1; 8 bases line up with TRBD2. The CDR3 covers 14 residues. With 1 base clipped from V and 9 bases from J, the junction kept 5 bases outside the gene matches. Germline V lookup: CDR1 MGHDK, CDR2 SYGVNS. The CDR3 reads CASSESRGAPEQFF. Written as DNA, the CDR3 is TGTGCCAGCAGTGAATCGCGGGGGGCGCCTGAGCAGTTCTTC.

In DNA form, the CDR3 reads TGTGCCAGCAGTGTAGATAGCGGGAGCACAGATACGCAGTATTTT. Its translation: CASSVDSGSTDTQYF. J is TRBJ2-3 and V is TRBV2; 7 bases map to TRBD2. After removal of 4 bases from V and 0 bases from J, the junction contained 4 bases not matched to a gene. CDR3 length: 15 amino acids. Germline loops: CDR1 SNHLY, CDR2 FYNNEI.

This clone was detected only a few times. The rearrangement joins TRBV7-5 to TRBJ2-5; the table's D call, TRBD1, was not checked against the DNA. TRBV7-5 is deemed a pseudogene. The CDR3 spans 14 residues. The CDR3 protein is CASSTGTVGRTQYF. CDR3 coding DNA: TGTGCCAGCAGCACGGGGACAGTCGGACGGACCCAGTACTTC.

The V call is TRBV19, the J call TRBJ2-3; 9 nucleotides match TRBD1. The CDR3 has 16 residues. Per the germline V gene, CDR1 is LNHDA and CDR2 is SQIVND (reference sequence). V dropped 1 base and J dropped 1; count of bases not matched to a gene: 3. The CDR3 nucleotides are TGTGCCAGTAGTATAGGGTGGACAGGGGGCACAGATACGCAGTATTTT. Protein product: CASSIGWTGGTDTQYF.

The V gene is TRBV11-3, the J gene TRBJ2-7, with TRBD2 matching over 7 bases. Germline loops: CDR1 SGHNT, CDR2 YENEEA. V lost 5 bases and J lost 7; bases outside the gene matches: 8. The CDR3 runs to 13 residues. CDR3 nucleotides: TGTGCCAGCAGCCGAAACCGGGGGGAAGAGCAGTACTTC. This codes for CASSRNRGEEQYF.

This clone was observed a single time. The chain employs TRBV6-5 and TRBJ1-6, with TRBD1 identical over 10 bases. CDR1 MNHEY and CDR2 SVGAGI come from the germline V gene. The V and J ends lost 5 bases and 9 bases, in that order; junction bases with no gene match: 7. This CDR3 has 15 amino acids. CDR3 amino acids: CASSRGTGEGSPLHF. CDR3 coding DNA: TGTGCCAGCAGTCGAGGGACAGGGGAAGGTTCACCCCTCCACTTT.

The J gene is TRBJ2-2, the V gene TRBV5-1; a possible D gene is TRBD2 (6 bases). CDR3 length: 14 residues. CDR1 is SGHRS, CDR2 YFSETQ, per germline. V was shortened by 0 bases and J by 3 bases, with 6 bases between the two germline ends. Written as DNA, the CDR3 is TGCGCCAGCAGCTTGGGGGGGGACACCGGGGAGCTGTTTTTT. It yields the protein CASSLGGDTGELFF.

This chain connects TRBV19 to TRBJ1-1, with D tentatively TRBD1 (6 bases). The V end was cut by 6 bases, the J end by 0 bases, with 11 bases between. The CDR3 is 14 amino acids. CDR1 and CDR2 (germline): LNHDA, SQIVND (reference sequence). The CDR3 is CASSTGTLNTEAFF. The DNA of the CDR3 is TGTGCCAGTAGCACCGGGACATTGAACACTGAAGCTTTCTTT.

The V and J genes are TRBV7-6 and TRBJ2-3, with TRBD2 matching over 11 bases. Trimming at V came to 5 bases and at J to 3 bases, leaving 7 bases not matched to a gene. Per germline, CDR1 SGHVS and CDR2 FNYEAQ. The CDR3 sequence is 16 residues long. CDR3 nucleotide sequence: TGTGCCAGCAGCCCCCGGTTAGCGGGGGGGACAGATACGCAGTATTTT. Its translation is CASSPRLAGGTDTQYF. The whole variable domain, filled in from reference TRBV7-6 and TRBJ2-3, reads GAGVSQSPRYKVTKRGQDVALRCDPISGHVSLYWYRQALGQGPEFLTYFNYEAQQDKSGLPNDRFSAERPEGSISTLTIQRTEQRDSAMYRCASSPRLAGGTDTQYFGPGTRLTVL.

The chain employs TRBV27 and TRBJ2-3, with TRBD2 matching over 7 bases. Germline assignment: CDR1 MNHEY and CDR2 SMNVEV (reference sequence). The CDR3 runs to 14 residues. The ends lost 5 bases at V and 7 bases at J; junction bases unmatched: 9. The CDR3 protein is CASSTGTKGYTQYF. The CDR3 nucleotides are TGTGCCAGCAGTACCGGGACTAAGGGCTATACGCAGTATTTT.

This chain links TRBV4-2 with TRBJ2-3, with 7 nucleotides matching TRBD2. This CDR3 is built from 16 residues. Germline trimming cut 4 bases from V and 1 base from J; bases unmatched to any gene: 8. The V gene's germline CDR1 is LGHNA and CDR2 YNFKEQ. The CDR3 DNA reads TGTGCCAGCAGCCTTGAGCAGGCGGGAGGCACAGATACGCAGTATTTT. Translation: CASSLEQAGGTDTQYF.

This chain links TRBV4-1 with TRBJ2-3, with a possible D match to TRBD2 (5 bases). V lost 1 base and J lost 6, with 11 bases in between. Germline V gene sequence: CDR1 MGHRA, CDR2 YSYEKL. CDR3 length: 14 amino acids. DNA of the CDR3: TGCGCCAGCAGCCAAGTACCCCCGGGGGATACGCAGTATTTT. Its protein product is CASSQVPPGDTQYF.

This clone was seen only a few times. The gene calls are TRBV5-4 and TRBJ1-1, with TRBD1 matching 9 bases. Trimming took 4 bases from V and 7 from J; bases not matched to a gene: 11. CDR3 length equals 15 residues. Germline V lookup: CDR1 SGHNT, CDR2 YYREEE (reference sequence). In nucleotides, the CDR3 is TGTGCCAGCAGCCAAGAGGTAGGGACAGGGCATGAAGCTTTCTTT. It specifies CASSQEVGTGHEAFF. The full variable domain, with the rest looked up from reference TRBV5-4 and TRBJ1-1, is ETGVTQSPTHLIKTRGQQVTLRCSSQSGHNTVSWYQQALGQGPQFIFQYYREEENGRGNFPPRFSGLQFPNYSSELNVNALELDDSALYLCASSQEVGTGHEAFFGQGTRLTVV.

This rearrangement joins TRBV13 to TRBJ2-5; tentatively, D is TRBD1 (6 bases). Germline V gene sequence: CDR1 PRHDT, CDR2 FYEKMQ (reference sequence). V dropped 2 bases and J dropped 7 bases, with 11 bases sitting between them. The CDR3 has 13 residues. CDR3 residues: CASSLQGQGTQYF. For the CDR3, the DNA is TGTGCCAGCAGCTTACAGGGGCAGGGGACCCAGTACTTC.

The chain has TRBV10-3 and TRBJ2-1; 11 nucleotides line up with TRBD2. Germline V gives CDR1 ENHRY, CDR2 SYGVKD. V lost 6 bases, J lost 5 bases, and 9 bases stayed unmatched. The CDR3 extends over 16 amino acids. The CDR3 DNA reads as TGTGCCATCAGGGTAATTCTAGCGGGGGGCCACAATGAGCAGTTCTTC. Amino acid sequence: CAIRVILAGGHNEQFF.

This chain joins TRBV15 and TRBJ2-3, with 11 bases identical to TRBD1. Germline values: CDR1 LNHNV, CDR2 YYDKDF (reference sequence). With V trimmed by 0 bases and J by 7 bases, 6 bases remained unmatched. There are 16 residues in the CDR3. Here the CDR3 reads CATSRDGDRGMYTQYF. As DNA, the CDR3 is TGTGCCACCAGCAGAGATGGGGACAGGGGGATGTATACGCAGTATTTT.

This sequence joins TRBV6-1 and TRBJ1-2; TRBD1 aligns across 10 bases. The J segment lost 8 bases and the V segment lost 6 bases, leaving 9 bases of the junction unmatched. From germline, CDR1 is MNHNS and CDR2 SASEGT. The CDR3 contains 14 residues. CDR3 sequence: CASSYTGTGVGYTF. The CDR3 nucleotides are TGTGCCAGCAGCTACACCGGGACAGGGGTGGGCTACACCTTC.

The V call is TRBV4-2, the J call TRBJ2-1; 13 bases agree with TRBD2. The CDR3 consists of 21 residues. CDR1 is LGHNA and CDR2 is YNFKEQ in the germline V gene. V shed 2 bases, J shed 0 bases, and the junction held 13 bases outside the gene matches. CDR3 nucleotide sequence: TGTGCCAGCAGCCAAAGAGCCGGGACTAGCGGGACAGGCGCCTCCTACAATGAGCAGTTCTTC. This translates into CASSQRAGTSGTGASYNEQFF.

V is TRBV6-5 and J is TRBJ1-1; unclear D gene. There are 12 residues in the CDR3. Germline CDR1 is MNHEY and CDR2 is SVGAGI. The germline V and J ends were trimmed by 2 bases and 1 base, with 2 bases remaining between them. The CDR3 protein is CASSYRNTEAFF. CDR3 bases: TGTGCCAGCAGTTACCGGAACACTGAAGCTTTCTTT.

Here the CDR3 reads CASSQRRRTDTQYF. Written as DNA, the CDR3 is TGTGCCAGCAGCCAGAGGAGACGCACAGATACGCAGTATTTT. The chain recombines TRBV6-5 with TRBJ2-3; D is undetermined. Germline V gene sequence: CDR1 MNHEY, CDR2 SVGAGI. V shed 6 bases and J shed 1 base, with 11 bases lying between them. CDR3 length: 14 amino acids.